Given below is one TCR beta chain in context. Antigen specificity is unknown. The data originate from a study of shared clonotypes between healthy human individuals. Across the study: Three plates each covered CD4 naive and memory; CD8 naive two, CD8 memory one.

This CDR3 contains 14 residues. V was shortened by 1 base and J by 6 bases, with 11 bases between the two germline ends. Germline values: CDR1 SGHRS, CDR2 YFSETQ. Data came from immunoSEQ multiplex PCR; TCRdb stores just in-frame clones and leaves some out. The table records 190,000 or so clones, approximately 92% of them present only once. Overall study findings and caveats: When compared with the clonotypes that were shared by all four sorted-subset donors, the non-shared clonotypes turned out to have lower generation probabilities. Naive CD4 clonotypes overlapped across a few donors at approximately 5.3%.

The sequencing input was naive CD4+ T cells sorted from blood. Sample subset: CD45RA+ positively selected. The rearrangement uses TRBV5-1 and TRBJ1-5; no clear D gene. The sequence was obtained from a woman aged 25 to 39 in good health. This CDR3 is CASSLKGEGQPQHF. DNA for the CDR3: TGCGCCAGCAGCTTGAAAGGAGAAGGTCAGCCCCAGCATTTT.